This T cell receptor beta chain was observed in a study of technical replicates of blood from several donors. Profiled with immunoSEQ multiplex PCR; TCRdb holds only in-frame clones, not every one. Of about 13,000 clones listed, 65% to 90% are singletons. The count of this clone is one. The source is a human donor in good health. The material sequenced was PBMCs.

In DNA, the CDR3 is TGTGCCAGTAGTATAAGGAGACAGGGGTTTTTTGATAGCAATCAGCCCCAGCATTTT. It is translated as CASSIRRQGFFDSNQPQHF. The V call is TRBV19, the J call TRBJ1-5; 8 positions agree with TRBD1. The trim removed 2 bases at V and 0 bases at J, leaving 12 bases unmatched. This CDR3 region has 19 residues. Germline CDR1 is LNHDA and CDR2 is SQIVND (reference sequence).